One and the same sample provided the 21 T cell receptor beta chains below, sequenced in a study of radiotherapy plus CTLA-4 blockade in lung cancer. Method: immunoSEQ multiplex PCR; TCRdb's copy keeps in-frame clones and lacks some. The sample has 55,000 or so clones; approximately 82% are singletons. Source: peripheral blood, taken from a patient treated with radiotherapy plus ipilimumab. The origin of the receptors is a human donor with non-small cell lung cancer whose response to radiotherapy plus ipilimumab could not be evaluated.

V gene TRBV29-1 combines with J gene TRBJ2-4, with a possible D match to TRBD2 (6 bases). The CDR3 contains 15 residues. Between the trimmed V and J ends, which lost 2 bases and 0 bases, there was a span of 11 bases. Germline values: CDR1 SQVTM, CDR2 ANQGSEA. The CDR3 spells CSVERGTGAKNIQYF. CDR3 bases: TGCAGCGTTGAACGGGGGACGGGAGCCAAAAACATTCAGTACTTC.

The chain recombines TRBV6-5 with TRBJ2-5, with a weak D call TRBD1 (7 bases). V was cut by 7 bases and J by 4 bases, with 19 bases left in between. Looked up from germline, CDR1 is MNHEY and CDR2 is SVGAGI. The CDR3 loop spans 15 amino acids. The CDR3 sequence: CASTPGAGGIETQYF. Here the CDR3 DNA reads TGTGCCAGCACCCCAGGGGCAGGGGGGATAGAGACCCAGTACTTC.

The chain joins TRBV28 to TRBJ1-2; 9 positions match TRBD1. CDR3 size: 15 residues. V trimming: 2 bases; J trimming: 7 bases; junction bases outside the gene matches: 8. Germline lookup yields CDR1 MDHEN and CDR2 SYDVKM. CDR3 residues: CASSLGGQGSSGYTF. The DNA of the CDR3 is TGTGCCAGCAGTTTAGGGGGACAGGGAAGCTCTGGCTACACCTTC.

The chain carries TRBV6-1 and TRBJ2-7; TRBD2 agrees at 8 bases. Germline assignment: CDR1 MNHNS and CDR2 SASEGT. CDR3 length: 11 amino acids. The ends lost 7 bases at V and 6 bases at J; junction bases unmatched: 2. The CDR3 sequence is CASKGLAEQYF. CDR3 in DNA: TGTGCCAGCAAAGGACTAGCCGAGCAGTACTTC.

A single count supports this clone. This chain uses TRBV6-5 with TRBJ1-4; 9 bases map to TRBD1. Losses at the gene ends were 9 bases for V and 1 base for J; bases not matched to a gene: 6. The V gene's germline CDR1 is MNHEY and CDR2 SVGAGI. There are 15 residues in the CDR3. CDR3 DNA: TGTGCCAGTCGACAGGGGGATCAAACTAATGAAAAACTGTTTTTT. It translates to CASRQGDQTNEKLFF.

The chain couples TRBV5-4 to TRBJ2-5; 12 bases align to TRBD2. The CDR3 sequence is 16 residues long. The V and J ends lost 3 bases and 11 bases, in that order; junction bases with no gene match: 14. Germline CDR1 SGHNT, CDR2 YYREEE (reference sequence). The CDR3 bases are TGTGCCAGCAGCTCCGGGACTAGCGGGTACCCTATCAAGCAGTACTTC. Its protein product is CASSSGTSGYPIKQYF.

The chain is built from TRBV6-4 and TRBJ2-3; TRBD2 matches at 12 bases. CDR1 and CDR2 (germline): MRHNA, SNTAGT. The CDR3 sequence is 16 residues long. V dropped 2 bases and J dropped 3; count of bases not matched to a gene: 3. CDR3 in amino acids: CASSDLAGGATDTQYF. The DNA of the CDR3 is TGTGCCAGCAGTGACCTAGCGGGAGGGGCAACAGATACGCAGTATTTT.

Only a few counts were recorded for this clone. The J gene is TRBJ1-2, the V gene TRBV4-1; maybe TRBD1 (6 bases). V lost 2 bases and J lost 8, with 21 bases in between. The CDR3 runs 16 residues. CDR1 is MGHRA, CDR2 YSYEKL, per germline. In nucleotides, the CDR3 is TGCGCCAGCAGCCAAAGTTCGGCCAGGGGACCGATGGGCTACACCTTC. It codes for CASSQSSARGPMGYTF.

Only a few counts were recorded for this clone. The chain recombines TRBV4-3 with TRBJ1-1, with unresolved D. V was clipped by 0 bases and J by 0 bases, with 2 bases between them. Germline loops: CDR1 LGHNA, CDR2 YSLEER. The CDR3 is made up of 13 amino acids. The CDR3 is CASSQDMNTEAFF. The DNA of the CDR3 is TGCGCCAGCAGCCAAGATATGAACACTGAAGCTTTCTTT.

V and J are TRBV5-1 and TRBJ1-1; TRBD1 agrees at 7 bases. J lost 2 bases, V lost 4 bases, and 11 bases had no gene match. Germline CDR1 and CDR2: SGHRS and YFSETQ. CDR3 length: 16 amino acids. CDR3 DNA sequence: TGCGCCAGCAGCCCCGGGACAGCTTCCGTTAACACTGAAGCTTTCTTT. Residues: CASSPGTASVNTEAFF.

The rearrangement links TRBV27 to TRBJ2-7; possible D gene TRBD2, 7 bases. The CDR3 is 15 residues long. Trimming removed 6 bases at V and 2 bases at J, with 17 bases between. Germline assignment: CDR1 MNHEY and CDR2 SMNVEV (reference sequence). CDR3 protein: CASRNNREGAYEQYF. CDR3 DNA: TGTGCCAGCAGGAATAACAGGGAGGGGGCCTACGAGCAGTACTTC.

The chain has TRBV28 and TRBJ2-5; D gene ambiguous. Germline CDR1 MDHEN, CDR2 SYDVKM. V was pared by 5 bases and J by 5 bases, with 15 bases between. This CDR3 region has 14 residues. CDR3 sequence reads: CASSRLSRRETQYF. Written as DNA, the CDR3 is TGTGCCAGCAGTCGCCTTAGCAGAAGGGAGACCCAGTACTTC. The full variable domain, its missing parts supplied by reference TRBV28 and TRBJ2-5, is DVKVTQSSRYLVKRTGEKVFLECVQDMDHENMFWYRQDPGLGLRLIYFSYDVKMKEKGDIPEGYSVSREKKERFSLILESASTNQTSMYLCASSRLSRRETQYFGPGTRLLVL.

The chain uses TRBV4-1 and TRBJ2-1, with 13 bases aligning to TRBD2. Germline assignment: CDR1 MGHRA and CDR2 YSYEKL. V gave up 4 bases and J gave up 6 bases; unmatched junction bases: 9. CDR3 size: 17 residues. The CDR3 bases are TGCGCCAGCAGCCTCCGTGGGGGGACTAGCGGGGTCAATGAGCAGTTCTTC. Its translation is CASSLRGGTSGVNEQFF.

The rearrangement uses TRBV18 and TRBJ2-7, with D hard to call. The CDR3 length is 14 residues. Germline V gene data show CDR1 as KGHSH and CDR2 as LQKENI. V shed 3 bases and J shed 4 bases, with 13 bases lying between them. CDR3: CASSPRQALYEQYF. The CDR3 DNA is TGTGCCAGCTCACCCCGGCAGGCCTTATACGAGCAGTACTTC.

The chain is built from TRBV9 and TRBJ1-2; 7 bases fit TRBD1. Germline values: CDR1 SGDLS, CDR2 YYNGEE. The CDR3 runs to 15 residues. V shed 3 bases and J 3 bases; nucleotides not matched to a gene: 8. The CDR3 protein is CASSASGQAHYGYTF. Written as DNA, the CDR3 is TGTGCCAGCAGCGCATCCGGACAGGCGCACTATGGCTACACCTTC.

The chain uses TRBV7-9 and TRBJ2-2, with TRBD2 matching 7 bases. Germline CDR1 is SEHNR and CDR2 is FQNEAQ (reference sequence). This CDR3 region has 14 residues. After removal of 3 bases from V and 5 bases from J, the junction contained 3 bases not matched to a gene. CDR3 coding DNA: TGTGCCAGCAGCTTCTTGGGGGGGACCGGGGAGCTGTTTTTT. This translates into CASSFLGGTGELFF.

The chain has TRBV19 and TRBJ2-5; possibly TRBD2 for D (5 bases). Trimming shortened V by 7 bases and J by 5 bases, and 14 bases separated the two germline ends. This CDR3 has 13 residues. Per germline, CDR1 LNHDA and CDR2 SQIVND (reference sequence). The CDR3 nucleotides are TGTGCCAGTATGGCTACGGGGTGGGAGACCCAGTACTTC. Amino acids: CASMATGWETQYF.

In its sample, this clone is medium-sized. The chain carries TRBV29-1 and TRBJ2-1, with TRBD1 matching 9 bases. V dropped 0 bases and J dropped 2; count of bases not matched to a gene: 5. Germline CDR1 is SQVTM and CDR2 is ANQGSEA. The CDR3 is 16 amino acids. The CDR3 protein is CSVEDLTGGAYNEQFF. DNA for the CDR3: TGCAGCGTTGAAGACCTGACAGGGGGGGCCTACAATGAGCAGTTCTTC.

J is TRBJ2-3 and V is TRBV27, with a tentative D call TRBD2 (5 bases). The CDR3 runs to 15 residues. Germline CDR1 is MNHEY and CDR2 is SMNVEV (reference sequence). Trimming removed 6 bases from V and 2 bases from J, with 15 bases in between. In nucleotides, the CDR3 is TGTGCCAGCAGCGGACTTGTATCGGCCACAGATACGCAGTATTTT. Translating it yields CASSGLVSATDTQYF.

The chain employs TRBV28 and TRBJ2-2; 13 nucleotides agree with TRBD2. V lost 6 bases to trimming and J lost 7 bases; unmatched junction nucleotides: 11. The CDR3 is 17 amino acids. Germline CDR1 and CDR2: MDHEN and SYDVKM. This CDR3 is CASRYSGTSGTSGELFF. The CDR3 DNA reads TGTGCCAGCAGGTACTCCGGGACTAGCGGGACAAGCGGGGAGCTGTTTTTT. Together with reference TRBV28 and TRBJ2-2, the CDR3 gives the full variable domain: DVKVTQSSRYLVKRTGEKVFLECVQDMDHENMFWYRQDPGLGLRLIYFSYDVKMKEKGDIPEGYSVSREKKERFSLILESASTNQTSMYLCASRYSGTSGTSGELFFGEGSRLTVL.

The chain is built from TRBV5-1 and TRBJ2-2; D uncertain. V lost 0 bases to trimming and J lost 3 bases, with 6 bases between them. Germline V gene data show CDR1 as SGHRS and CDR2 as YFSETQ. The CDR3 length is 14 residues. The CDR3 loop reads CASSLAADTGELFF. The CDR3 DNA reads as TGCGCCAGCAGCTTGGCCGCGGACACCGGGGAGCTGTTTTTT.